A selection of T cell receptor beta chains follows, all from one sample in a study of T cell repertoires in ileal Crohn's disease. The assay was immunoSEQ multiplex PCR, and TCRdb's table has in-frame clones only and misses some. The data hold 5,500 to 8,500 clones, with around 80% observed a single time. Sequenced: ileal tissue. All receptors derive from an adult with Crohn's disease. Each CDR3 is given with its conserved first and last residue. The order of the fields is clone size, D gene, J gene, V gene, CDR3 DNA, CDR3 protein. A D gene is named only where the DNA matches it firmly. Part of the rows lack a size; the others show once, few, many or a class for expanded clones.

>.|TRBD1|TRBJ1-3|TRBV7-6
TGTGCCAGCAGAGACAGGGGAAACTCTGGAAACACCATATATTTT
CASRDRGNSGNTIYF
>.|TRBD2|TRBJ2-5|TRBV18
TGTGCCAGCTCACCAGGGAGGGGCCCGGAGACCCAGTACTTC
CASSPGRGPETQYF
>.|TRBD2|TRBJ2-5|TRBV10-1
TGCGCCAGCAGTGAGGGGGGGGATTCGTTCTCGGAGACCCAGTACTTC
CASSEGGDSFSETQYF
>.|TRBD2|TRBJ2-7|TRBV5-1
TGCGCCAGCAGCCTCGGGACTAGCGACGCCTACGAGCAGTACTTC
CASSLGTSDAYEQYF
>.|.|TRBJ1-1|TRBV6-5
TGTGCCAGCAGTTACCAAAGATGGGAGACTGAAGCTTTCTTT
CASSYQRWETEAFF
>.|TRBD1|TRBJ1-2|TRBV28
TGTGCCAGCAGTTTAAGGTTTGGGGGACAGCTCTATGGCTACACCTTC
CASSLRFGGQLYGYTF
>.|TRBD1|TRBJ2-7|TRBV9
TGTGCCAGCAGCCCACAGGGGGCATACGAGCAGTACTTC
CASSPQGAYEQYF
>few|TRBD2|TRBJ2-7|TRBV2
TGTGCCAGCTCGGCCGGGGGAGGGCGGGGCTCCTACGAGCAGTACTTC
CASSAGGGRGSYEQYF
>.|.|TRBJ2-2|TRBV9
TGTGCCAGCAGCCCATGGACAGGGGAGCTGTTTTTT
CASSPWTGELFF
>.|.|TRBJ2-2|TRBV7-2
TGTGCCAGCAGCTTACTAGGTGTGGAGCTGTTTTTT
CASSLLGVELFF
>.|TRBD1|TRBJ1-2|TRBV15
TGTGCCACCACCCTGACAGGGGCTCACTATGGCTACACCTTC
CATTLTGAHYGYTF
>.|TRBD2|TRBJ2-3|TRBV4-1
TGCGCCAGCAGCCAAGGTCATACTAGCGGCACAGATACGCAGTATTTT
CASSQGHTSGTDTQYF
>.|.|TRBJ1-4|TRBV18
TGTGCCAGCTCACCACGGGGCCTGAGTGAAAAACTGTTTTTT
CASSPRGLSEKLFF
>.|.|TRBJ1-6|TRBV2
TGTGCCAGCAGGCGGGAATTCTCCTATAATTCACCCCTCCACTTT
CASRREFSYNSPLHF
>.|.|TRBJ1-3|TRBV5-1
TGCGCCAGCAGCCCCTACTCGACAGCTAACTCTGGAAACACCATATATTTT
CASSPYSTANSGNTIYF
>.|.|TRBJ1-1|TRBV6-1
TGTGCCAGCAGTGAATCCCTTGACGGGGGGAGAACTGAAGCTTTCTTT
CASSESLDGGRTEAFF
>.|.|TRBJ1-4|TRBV29-1
TGCAGCGTACGGGAGGGCGGGGGTTCTACTAATGAAAAACTGTTTTTT
CSVREGGGSTNEKLFF
>.|TRBD2|TRBJ2-1|TRBV6-1
TGTGCCAGCACCTCGGGAGGCTCCTACAATGAGCAGTTCTTC
CASTSGGSYNEQFF
>.|.|TRBJ1-2|TRBV28
TGTGCCAGCAGTTTAGTCGGACACTTCGCTAACTATGGCTACACCTTC
CASSLVGHFANYGYTF
>.|TRBD1|TRBJ2-3|TRBV6-5
TGTGCCAGCAGGAGACAGGGAAGCACAGATACGCAGTATTTT
CASRRQGSTDTQYF
>once|TRBD1|TRBJ2-7|TRBV10-1
TGCGCCAGCAGTGATGGGGGACAGGGAGGCCACGAGCAGTACTTC
CASSDGGQGGHEQYF
>.|.|TRBJ1-1|TRBV7-6
TGTGCCAGCAGCTTAGCGAGGGCTGGAGTGAACACTGAAGCTTTCTTT
CASSLARAGVNTEAFF
>.|.|TRBJ1-1|TRBV6-5
TGTGCCAGCAGTCCCACCACAGGGAACACTGAAGCTTTCTTT
CASSPTTGNTEAFF
>.|TRBD1|TRBJ1-1|TRBV5-1
TGCGCCAGCAGCTTGGGTGCAGGGGGCACTGAAGCTTTCTTT
CASSLGAGGTEAFF
>.|TRBD2|TRBJ2-2|TRBV18
TGTGCCAGCTCACCGACTAGCGGGAGGGCCGAGACCGGGGAGCTGTTTTTT
CASSPTSGRAETGELFF
>.|.|TRBJ1-1|TRBV9
TGTGCCAGCAGCGGGGCCGCGAACACTGAAGCTTTCTTT
CASSGAANTEAFF
>.|TRBD1|TRBJ2-3|TRBV7-9
TGTGCCAGCAGCTCAGACAGGGACGGAGCTACGCAGTATTTT
CASSSDRDGATQYF
>.|.|TRBJ2-5|TRBV7-2
TGTGCCAGCAGCGACACAGGGCTGGGGGAGACCCAGTACTTC
CASSDTGLGETQYF
>.|TRBD2|TRBJ2-3|TRBV5-1
TGCGCCAGCAGCTTGGCCCCGGGACTAGCGGGAGTTGGAGATACGCAGTATTTT
CASSLAPGLAGVGDTQYF
>.|.|TRBJ2-7|TRBV4-1
TGCGCCAGCAGCCAATCCAGGCCGCCCTACGAGCAGTACTTC
CASSQSRPPYEQYF
>.|.|TRBJ1-3|TRBV19
TGTGCCAGTAGTATCGGTCGGAGTGGGTTCCACTCTGGAAACACCATATATTTT
CASSIGRSGFHSGNTIYF
>.|TRBD1|TRBJ1-5|TRBV7-8
TGTGCCAGCAGGGCGTCGGGACAGGGCAATCAGCCCCAGCATTTT
CASRASGQGNQPQHF
>.|TRBD1|TRBJ2-2|TRBV6-5
TGTGCCAGCAGTTACGGAGACAGGGTCAACACCGGGGAGCTGTTTTTT
CASSYGDRVNTGELFF
>.|.|TRBJ2-2|TRBV29-1
TGCAGCGGGCGCCGGGGCACCGGGGAGCTGTTTTTT
CSGRRGTGELFF
>.|.|TRBJ1-1|TRBV6-6
TGTGCCAGCAGACTAAAGGGGTTGAACACTGAAGCTTTCTTT
CASRLKGLNTEAFF
>.|TRBD1|TRBJ2-4|TRBV19
TGTGCCAGTAGTAAGGCAGGGGGCAGAAACATTCAGTACTTC
CASSKAGGRNIQYF
>.|.|TRBJ2-1|TRBV7-8
TGTGCCAGCAGCTTAGGGACATATTACAATGAGCAGTTCTTC
CASSLGTYYNEQFF
>.|TRBD2|TRBJ2-1|TRBV6-4
TGTGCCAGCAGTGAGTTTAGCGGGAGATTCAATGAGCAGTTCTTC
CASSEFSGRFNEQFF
>.|.|TRBJ2-2|TRBV6-5
TGTGCCAGCAGCCCCGGGTTTGAGCTGTTTTTT
CASSPGFELFF
>few|.|TRBJ2-2|TRBV19
TGTGCCAGTAGATCGACAGGGAACACCGGGGAGCTGTTTTTT
CASRSTGNTGELFF
>.|.|TRBJ2-2|TRBV19
TGTGCCAGTAGTAACAACGGACGGGGGAACACCGGGGAGCTGTTTTTT
CASSNNGRGNTGELFF
>.|TRBD2|TRBJ2-7|TRBV2
TGTGCCAGCAGTGAAGCTGCCGACCCGCGGGGGGAGCAGTACTTC
CASSEAADPRGEQYF
>.|.|TRBJ1-1|TRBV6-5
TGTGCCAGCAGTCCGGGTGGGGGGTTTGAAGCTTTCTTT
CASSPGGGFEAFF
>.|TRBD1|TRBJ2-3|TRBV18
TGTGCCAGCTCGGCTCGGACAGGCCTATACACAGATACGCAGTATTTT
CASSARTGLYTDTQYF
>.|TRBD2|TRBJ2-1|TRBV18
TGTGCCAGCTCACCCCGGTGGCTAGCGGACTACAATGAGCAGTTCTTC
CASSPRWLADYNEQFF
>.|.|TRBJ1-6|TRBV28
TGTGCCATCAAACCCTGGAGGGGTAATTCACCCCTCCACTTT
CAIKPWRGNSPLHF
>.|.|TRBJ1-5|TRBV2
TGTGCCAGCAATCGTGGAGCCGGTCAGCCCCAGCATTTT
CASNRGAGQPQHF
>.|.|TRBJ2-6|TRBV19
TGTGCCAGTAGTATCGGGGGCTCTGGGGCCAACGTCCTGACTTTC
CASSIGGSGANVLTF
>.|.|TRBJ2-7|TRBV27
TGTGCCAGCAGTTTATTGCGCGACTACGAGCAGTACTTC
CASSLLRDYEQYF
>.|.|TRBJ2-7|TRBV7-2
TGTGCCAGCAGCTGGGACACCTACGAGCAGTACTTC
CASSWDTYEQYF
>.|.|TRBJ2-1|TRBV15
TGTGCCACCAGCAGGGGACTTCCAGACTCCTACAATGAGCAGTTCTTC
CATSRGLPDSYNEQFF
>few|TRBD2|TRBJ2-1|TRBV25-1
TGTGCCAGCAGTGTGCCTAGCGGGCCCTACAATGAGCAGTTCTTC
CASSVPSGPYNEQFF
>.|.|TRBJ2-4|TRBV6-5
TGTGCCAGCAGAACCGACAGCCACATCATGAGAATTCAGTACTTC
CASRTDSHIMRIQYF
>once|TRBD1|TRBJ1-1|TRBV29-1
TGCAGCGTTGAAGGCACCGGGACAGGTCCATCTTACGGAGCTTTCTTT
CSVEGTGTGPSYGAFF
>.|TRBD1|TRBJ2-5|TRBV4-3
TGCGCCAGCAGCCGGGACAGAAAAGAGACCCAGTACTTC
CASSRDRKETQYF